These 20 T cell receptor beta chains were all obtained from the same sample, sequenced in a study of shared clonotypes between healthy human individuals. Assay used: immunoSEQ multiplex PCR; TCRdb lists only in-frame clones, some missing. This sample has around 2.1 million clones, with around 95% found just once. The sequencing input was naive CD4+ T cells sorted from blood. The subset: CD45RA+ positively selected. These receptors originate from a man between 18 and 29 years old in good health.

This chain uses TRBV7-8 with TRBJ1-6; 7 bases align to TRBD1. Germline V lookup: CDR1 SGHVS, CDR2 FQNEAQ. The CDR3 extends over 14 amino acids. The CDR3 loop reads CASTRDRYNSPLHF. The CDR3 DNA follows: TGTGCAAGTACCCGGGACAGATATAATTCACCCCTCCACTTT.

The rearrangement links TRBV7-9 to TRBJ2-1; D perhaps matches TRBD2 (6 bases). The CDR3 runs 15 residues. Between the trimmed V and J ends, which lost 0 bases and 6 bases, there was a span of 12 bases. Germline V gene data show CDR1 as SEHNR and CDR2 as FQNEAQ (reference sequence). This CDR3 is CASSLASGLPNEQFF. As DNA, the CDR3 is TGTGCCAGCAGCTTAGCAAGCGGGCTACCCAATGAGCAGTTCTTC.

The chain uses TRBV6-5 and TRBJ1-2; no firm D call. Germline CDR1 and CDR2: MNHEY and SVGAGI. This CDR3 comprises 15 residues. V lost 2 bases to trimming and J lost 0 bases, with 10 bases between them. The CDR3 nucleotides are TGTGCCAGCAGTTACGACGGGGAAGCTAACTATGGCTACACCTTC. It is translated as CASSYDGEANYGYTF.

The V call is TRBV15, the J call TRBJ2-7; the D is unclear. The CDR3 covers 13 residues. Germline V gene lookup returns CDR1 LNHNV and CDR2 YYDKDF (reference sequence). The ends were cut back, 1 base at V and 6 bases at J, with 10 bases in the middle. The CDR3: CATSRGARSEQYF. CDR3 in DNA: TGTGCCACCAGCAGAGGGGCTCGGTCCGAGCAGTACTTC.

V usage is TRBV10-3 and J usage is TRBJ1-2, with 8 bases matching TRBD1. Losses at the gene ends were 3 bases for V and 4 bases for J; bases not matched to a gene: 1. The length of the CDR3 is 13 residues. Germline CDR1 reads ENHRY; CDR2 reads SYGVKD. DNA of the CDR3: TGTGCCATCAGTGATGACAGGGGCTATGGCTACACCTTC. Its protein product is CAISDDRGYGYTF.

In nucleotides, the CDR3 is TGCAGCGTTGATTCCGGGACGCTGGCTTTCTTT. It codes for CSVDSGTLAFF. V gene TRBV29-1 combines with J gene TRBJ1-1, with a possible D match to TRBD1 (5 bases). Germline CDR1 and CDR2: SQVTM and ANQGSEA. V gave up 3 bases and J gave up 11 bases, with 13 bases separating them. The CDR3 spans 11 residues.

The chain links TRBV4-1 to TRBJ1-2; TRBD1 might be the D (5 bases). Per germline, CDR1 MGHRA and CDR2 YSYEKL. V gave up 0 bases and J gave up 7 bases, with 12 bases separating them. CDR3 length equals 14 residues. This CDR3 reads CASSQDLVGGGYTF. The DNA for the CDR3 is TGCGCCAGCAGCCAAGATCTAGTTGGGGGTGGCTACACCTTC.

The chain employs TRBV19 and TRBJ2-3, with TRBD2 matching 9 bases. CDR3 length: 19 amino acids. Germline V gene sequence: CDR1 LNHDA, CDR2 SQIVND (reference sequence). With V trimmed by 1 base and J by 4 bases, 15 bases remained unmatched. CDR3 in DNA: TGTGCCAGTAGTATAGGTAGCGGGAGACTTTCAAAGGTCCCAGATACGCAGTATTTT. Translated, it gives CASSIGSGRLSKVPDTQYF.

This chain uses TRBV2 with TRBJ2-7; TRBD1 agrees at 7 bases. The CDR3 is 15 amino acids. With 5 bases clipped from V and 3 bases from J, the junction kept 10 bases outside the gene matches. The V gene's germline CDR1 is SNHLY and CDR2 FYNNEI. The CDR3 bases are TGTGCCAGCAGTTTCCACAGGGGAGCCCTCTACGAGCAGTACTTC. It is translated as CASSFHRGALYEQYF.

The chain is built from TRBV29-1 and TRBJ2-1, with 10 bases identical to TRBD2. Germline lookup yields CDR1 SQVTM and CDR2 ANQGSEA. This CDR3 contains 15 residues. V lost 3 bases and J lost 5; bases outside the gene matches: 7. CDR3 protein: CSVERLAGDHNEQFF. In nucleotides, the CDR3 is TGCAGCGTTGAGCGGCTAGCGGGGGACCACAATGAGCAGTTCTTC.

Regarding this clone: Other DNA sequences in the same sample also yield this CDR3. The rearrangement joins TRBV18 to TRBJ2-7; D is unresolved. The germline V gene encodes CDR1 KGHSH and CDR2 LQKENI. This CDR3 has 14 amino acids. V lost 5 bases and J 1 base, leaving 12 bases between the germline ends. CDR3 DNA: TGTGCCAGCTCATCGGGCAGGAATTCCTACGAGCAGTACTTC. This encodes CASSSGRNSYEQYF.

The gene calls are TRBV6-1 and TRBJ1-2, with TRBD1 as a possible D gene (5 bases). V lost 7 bases, J lost 4 bases, and 10 bases lay in between. The CDR3 totals 12 residues. The germline V gene has CDR1 MNHNS and CDR2 SASEGT. The CDR3 loop is CASNSGIYGYTF. The CDR3, as DNA: TGTGCCAGCAATTCAGGGATCTATGGCTACACCTTC.

Note on this clone: Other DNA sequences in the same sample also yield this CDR3. The gene calls are TRBV25-1 and TRBJ1-1, with D tentatively TRBD1 (6 bases). CDR3 length: 14 residues. Per the germline V gene, CDR1 is MGHDK and CDR2 is SYGVNS. Trimming pared 3 bases from V and 1 base from J, leaving 9 bases between. In DNA, the CDR3 is TGTGCCAGCAGTGAGACAGGTCCGAACACTGAAGCTTTCTTT. This encodes CASSETGPNTEAFF.

CDR3 sequence: CAWTSSNQPQHF. The CDR3 bases are TGTGCCTGGACCAGTTCTAATCAGCCCCAGCATTTT. J is TRBJ1-5 and V is TRBV30; D is undetermined. With 4 bases removed from V and 4 bases from J, the gap between germline ends came to 8 bases. Germline values: CDR1 GTSNPN, CDR2 SVGIG (reference sequence). This CDR3 spans 12 amino acids.

This clone showed up just once. V is TRBV6-1 and J is TRBJ1-3; D may be TRBD1 (6 bases). The CDR3 spans 16 residues. Germline CDR1 is MNHNS and CDR2 is SASEGT. V was shortened by 3 bases and J by 7 bases, with 19 bases between the two germline ends. CDR3 sequence: CASSEDSPLGSNTIYF. DNA for the CDR3: TGTGCCAGCAGTGAGGACAGCCCTCTTGGTAGTAACACCATATATTTT.

This chain connects TRBV5-8 to TRBJ2-3, with 8 nucleotides matching TRBD1. V trimming: 4 bases; J trimming: 4 bases; junction bases outside the gene matches: 8. Germline V gives CDR1 SGHTS, CDR2 YDEGEE. The CDR3 is 15 amino acids. Written as DNA, the CDR3 is TGTGCCAGCAGCATTGGACAGGGTTCAGCAGATACGCAGTATTTT. Translation: CASSIGQGSADTQYF.

The chain is built from TRBV7-6 and TRBJ2-2; D is uncertain. V was trimmed by 0 bases and J by 5 bases, leaving 7 bases between them. CDR1 SGHVS and CDR2 FNYEAQ come from the germline V gene. The CDR3 is made up of 14 amino acids. In DNA, the CDR3 is TGTGCCAGCAGCTTAGCGCATAAGACCGGGGAGCTGTTTTTT. This sequence encodes CASSLAHKTGELFF.

The chain has TRBV4-3 and TRBJ1-1, with 8 bases identical to TRBD1. V dropped 0 bases and J dropped 0; count of bases not matched to a gene: 9. Germline values: CDR1 LGHNA, CDR2 YSLEER. This CDR3 contains 18 residues. CDR3 DNA sequence: TGCGCCAGCAGCCAAGATCAACTAGACAGGGGAGTGAACACTGAAGCTTTCTTT. This codes for CASSQDQLDRGVNTEAFF.

The chain has TRBV18 and TRBJ2-7; the D gene is possibly TRBD2 (6 bases). V was clipped by 1 base and J by 0 bases, with 10 bases between them. The CDR3 has 15 amino acids. Germline-derived CDR1 and CDR2 are KGHSH and LQKENI. The CDR3 bases are TGTGCCAGCTCACCACGGGGAGGAGACTCCTACGAGCAGTACTTC. This translates into CASSPRGGDSYEQYF.

The chain couples TRBV30 to TRBJ2-4; possible D gene TRBD2, 6 bases. The germline gives CDR1 GTSNPN, CDR2 SVGIG (reference sequence). This CDR3 is built from 14 residues. Deletions cut 3 bases from V and 4 bases from J, with 13 bases between. The CDR3 region has the DNA TGTGCCTGGAGGGCGGCAAGCGGGAAAAACATTCAGTACTTC. Translating gives CAWRAASGKNIQYF.